The rows below give T cell receptor beta chains drawn from one sample of a study of cytomegalovirus exposure and HLA in healthy donors. Repertoires were generated with immunoSEQ multiplex PCR, while TCRdb's copy carries only in-frame clones and drops some. The sample holds about 89,000 clones, roughly 80% seen once. The sequenced sample consisted of PBMCs. The source of these receptors is a male donor in good health and CMV-seronegative. Both conserved end residues are part of each CDR3. The D gene is left open where the match is weak. Some rows mark clone size as missing; the rest say once, few, many or name a class of expanded clone.

size	V	D	J	CDR3	DNA
-	TRBV11-2	-	TRBJ2-5	CASSRRPGETQYF	TGTGCCAGCAGCCGACGCCCCGGGGAGACCCAGTACTTC
few	TRBV7-2	-	TRBJ1-5	CASSLGPNGNQPQHF	TGTGCCAGCAGCCTTGGGCCCAATGGCAATCAGCCCCAGCATTTT
-	TRBV2	-	TRBJ1-2	CATAGFGFYGYTF	TGTGCCACTGCAGGGTTTGGGTTCTATGGCTACACCTTC
once	TRBV5-4	TRBD1	TRBJ1-2	CASSLVPGQTNYGYTF	TGTGCCAGCAGCTTGGTCCCGGGACAGACTAACTATGGCTACACCTTC
-	TRBV27	TRBD1	TRBJ2-1	CASSLQGLRSGHEQFF	TGTGCCAGCAGCCTACAGGGGCTCCGATCCGGGCATGAGCAGTTCTTC
-	TRBV27	-	TRBJ1-5	CASSPRGAGVDWGYSNQPQHF	TGTGCCAGCAGCCCTAGGGGCGCAGGGGTCGACTGGGGTTATAGCAATCAGCCCCAGCATTTT
-	TRBV28	TRBD2	TRBJ2-1	CASRGDSGGSYNEQFF	TGTGCCAGCAGGGGGGATAGCGGGGGTTCCTACAATGAGCAGTTCTTC
few	TRBV28	TRBD1	TRBJ1-3	CASSWMPGQASGNTIYF	TGTGCCAGCAGTTGGATGCCGGGACAGGCCTCTGGAAACACCATATATTTT
-	TRBV19	TRBD1	TRBJ1-1	CASSTGPHRGQNRGHTEAFF	TGTGCCAGTAGTACCGGCCCCCACAGGGGACAAAATAGGGGACACACTGAAGCTTTCTTT
few	TRBV2	-	TRBJ1-2	CASSDTGNYGYTF	TGTGCCAGCAGTGATACAGGGAACTATGGCTACACCTTC
-	TRBV28	TRBD1	TRBJ2-7	CASRQGTGTYEQYF	TGTGCCAGCCGCCAAGGGACAGGGACCTACGAGCAGTACTTC
few	TRBV29-1	TRBD1	TRBJ2-2	CSGETGVNTGELFF	TGCAGCGGGGAAACAGGGGTGAACACCGGGGAGCTGTTTTTT
few	TRBV19	TRBD1	TRBJ2-4	CASSYGTGNIQYF	TGTGCCAGTAGTTACGGGACAGGGAACATTCAGTACTTC
-	TRBV5-4	-	TRBJ1-1	CAVGRGIGWTEAFF	TGTGCCGTAGGTCGGGGGATCGGATGGACTGAAGCTTTCTTT
once	TRBV11-3	TRBD1	TRBJ2-1	CASSSQGTGGNEQFF	TGTGCCAGCAGCTCCCAGGGGACAGGGGGCAATGAGCAGTTCTTC
-	TRBV28	TRBD1	TRBJ1-5	CASSLTGGKNQPQHF	TGTGCCAGCAGTCTCACAGGGGGAAAGAATCAGCCCCAGCATTTT
-	TRBV11-2	TRBD1	TRBJ1-4	CASSLSGQGRRKLFF	TGTGCCAGCAGCTTAAGTGGACAGGGTAGGAGAAAACTGTTTTTT
once	TRBV29-1	-	TRBJ2-3	CSVGAGATDTQYF	TGCAGCGTTGGGGCTGGGGCCACAGATACGCAGTATTTT
-	TRBV18	TRBD2	TRBJ2-7	CASSISGGAYEQYF	TGTGCCAGCTCAATCAGCGGGGGGGCCTACGAGCAGTACTTC
-	TRBV19	-	TRBJ2-7	CASASGTLYEQYF	TGTGCCAGTGCGAGCGGGACACTCTACGAGCAGTACTTC
-	TRBV5-4	-	TRBJ2-7	CASSLYGNTYEQYF	TGTGCCAGCAGCTTGTATGGTAACACCTACGAGCAGTACTTC
-	TRBV7-2	-	TRBJ1-3	CASSLASPGQGNTIYF	TGTGCCAGCAGCTTAGCCTCCCCGGGACAAGGAAACACCATATATTTT